Sequencing of this T cell receptor (beta chain) was carried out in a study of T cell changes during pregnancy in multiple sclerosis. The protocol was immunoSEQ multiplex PCR, while the TCRdb copy is restricted to in-frame clones and leaves out a portion. The sample includes 70,000 to 100,000 clones, roughly 95% of them seen just once. The source material was peripheral blood, sampled in the third trimester of pregnancy. The sequence was collected from a female donor in good health, enrolled as a control in a pregnancy study.

The DNA of the CDR3 is TGTGCCAGCAGTTTTAATCCCGCGTACGAGCAGTACTTC. Translating it yields CASSFNPAYEQYF. The V gene is TRBV27, the J gene TRBJ2-7; no clear D gene. V was clipped by 3 bases and J by 4 bases, with 10 bases between them. The CDR3 is 13 amino acids. Germline values: CDR1 MNHEY, CDR2 SMNVEV (reference sequence).